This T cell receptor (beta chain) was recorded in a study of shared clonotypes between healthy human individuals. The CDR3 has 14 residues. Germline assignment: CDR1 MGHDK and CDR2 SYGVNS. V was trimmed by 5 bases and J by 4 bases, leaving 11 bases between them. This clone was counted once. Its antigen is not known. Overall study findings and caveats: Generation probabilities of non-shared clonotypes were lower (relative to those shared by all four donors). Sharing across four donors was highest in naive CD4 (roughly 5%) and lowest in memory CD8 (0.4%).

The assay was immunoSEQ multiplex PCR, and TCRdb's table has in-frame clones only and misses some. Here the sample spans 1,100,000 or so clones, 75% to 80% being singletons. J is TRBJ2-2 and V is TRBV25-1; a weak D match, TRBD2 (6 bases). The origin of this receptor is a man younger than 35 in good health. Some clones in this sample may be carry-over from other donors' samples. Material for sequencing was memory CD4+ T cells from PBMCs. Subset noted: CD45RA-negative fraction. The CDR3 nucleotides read TGTGCCAGCAGTTCCGGACTAATCACCGGGGAGCTGTTTTTT. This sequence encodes CASSSGLITGELFF.